This T cell receptor (beta chain) was recorded in a study of beta chain features in type 1 diabetes. Notes on the study in general: A greater similarity of naive, central memory and Treg TCRB repertoires was seen among patients than among healthy donors.

There are 15 residues in the CDR3. Trimming removed 7 bases at V and 5 bases at J, with 20 bases between. Germline V gene data show CDR1 as MDHEN and CDR2 as SYDVKM. Expressed TCRB transcripts were sequenced after all isolated RNA was converted to cDNA. The repertoire was sequenced with immunoSEQ multiplex PCR; TCRdb's copy has only in-frame clones and lacks some. The table records 900,000 or so clones, 15% to 20% of them present only once. Regarding this clone: Antigen specificity is unknown.

Sequencing was done on a sample of naive CD4+ T cells from blood. The source is a woman aged 18-30 years in good health. The chain recombines TRBV28 with TRBJ1-2; no reliable D call. The CDR3 is CASTENQDGKYGYTF. The CDR3 DNA is TGTGCCAGCACCGAGAATCAGGACGGAAAATATGGCTACACCTTC.